The T cell receptor beta chain described here comes from a study of cytomegalovirus exposure and HLA in healthy donors. PCR amplification relied on 60 Vbeta primers (plus 13 Jbeta primers). TCRdb keeps only in-frame clones here, not all; method: immunoSEQ multiplex PCR. The sample yields around 100,000 clones, about 81% seen once. Germline CDR1 reads SGHRS; CDR2 reads YFSETQ. V lost 3 bases and J 6 bases, leaving 10 bases between the germline ends. This CDR3 is 13 amino acids long. The receptor was isolated from a man in his forties in good health and CMV-seropositive. Source material: PBMCs. The V and J genes are TRBV5-1 and TRBJ2-1, with D maybe TRBD2 (6 bases). The CDR3: CASSSGTLNEQFF. The CDR3, as DNA: TGCGCCAGCAGCTCCGGGACTCTCAATGAGCAGTTCTTC.